The subject of this entry is one T cell receptor beta chain. The data stem from a study of blood T cell repertoires in COVID-19. Across the whole study: Donors in the United States, Italy and Spain gave samples during acute or convalescent COVID-19.

The repertoire was sequenced with immunoSEQ multiplex PCR; TCRdb's copy has only in-frame clones and lacks some. The sample has around 270,000 clones, about nine tenths seen once. Source material: peripheral blood. This receptor was taken from a man aged 40-55 years who had recovered from COVID-19.

The CDR3 loop is CASSPSGGSYNSPLHF. In nucleotides, the CDR3 is TGTGCCAGCAGCCCGTCCGGGGGCTCCTATAATTCACCCCTCCACTTT. The V gene is TRBV5-6, the J gene TRBJ1-6; D may be TRBD1 (5 bases). Germline values: CDR1 SGHDT, CDR2 YYEEEE. V lost 4 bases to trimming and J lost 0 bases, with 11 bases between them. This CDR3 region has 16 residues.